The present T cell receptor beta chain was sequenced within a study of CD8 T cells in ankylosing spondylitis. This clonotype has just a few counts. CDR1 is SGHAT and CDR2 is FQNNGV in the germline V gene. J lost 0 bases, V lost 5 bases, and 10 bases had no gene match. The CDR3 runs 16 residues. Via MiXCR, TCRdb re-called the 5' RACE reads, giving one row per CDR3 protein. The table has just over 150,000 distinct CDR3 sequences, approximately 16% seen once; the top ten hold roughly 8%. The J gene is TRBJ2-7, the V gene TRBV11-2, with 7 bases that match TRBD2. The clonotype originates from a male donor with ankylosing spondylitis or in good health (not recorded which). Sequencing was performed on blood, either unsorted or a sorted T cell fraction (not recorded which). CDR3 coding DNA: TGTGCCAGCAGCCCCCGCCTAGCGGCAAGCTCCTACGAGCAGTACTTC. Translation: CASSPRLAASSYEQYF. The whole variable domain, remainder taken from reference TRBV11-2 and TRBJ2-7, is EAGVAQSPRYKIIEKRQSVAFWCNPISGHATLYWYQQILGQGPKLLIQFQNNGVVDDSQLPKDRFSAERLKGVDSTLKIQPAKLEDSAVYLCASSPRLAASSYEQYFGPGTRLTVT.